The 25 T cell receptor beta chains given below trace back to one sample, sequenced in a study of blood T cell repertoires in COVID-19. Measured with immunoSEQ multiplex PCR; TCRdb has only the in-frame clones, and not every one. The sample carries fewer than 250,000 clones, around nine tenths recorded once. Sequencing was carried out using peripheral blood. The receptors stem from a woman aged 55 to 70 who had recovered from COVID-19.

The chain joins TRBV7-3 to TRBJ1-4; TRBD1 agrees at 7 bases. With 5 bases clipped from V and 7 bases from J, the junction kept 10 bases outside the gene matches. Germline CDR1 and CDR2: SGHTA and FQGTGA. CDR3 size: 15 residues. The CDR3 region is CASSNKGGSGEKLFF. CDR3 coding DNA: TGTGCCAGCAGCAATAAAGGGGGCTCTGGTGAAAAACTGTTTTTT. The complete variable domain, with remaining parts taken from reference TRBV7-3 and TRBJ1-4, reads GAGVSQTPSNKVTEKGKYVELRCDPISGHTALYWYRQSLGQGPEFLIYFQGTGAADDSGLPNDRFFAVRPEGSVSTLKIQRTERGDSAVYLCASSNKGGSGEKLFFGSGTQLSVL.

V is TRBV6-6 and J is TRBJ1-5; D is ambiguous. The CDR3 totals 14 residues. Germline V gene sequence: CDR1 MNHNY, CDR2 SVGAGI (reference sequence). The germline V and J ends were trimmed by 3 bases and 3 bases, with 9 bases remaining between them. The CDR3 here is CASSYEGPNQPQHF. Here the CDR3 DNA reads TGTGCCAGCAGTTATGAGGGCCCCAATCAGCCCCAGCATTTT.

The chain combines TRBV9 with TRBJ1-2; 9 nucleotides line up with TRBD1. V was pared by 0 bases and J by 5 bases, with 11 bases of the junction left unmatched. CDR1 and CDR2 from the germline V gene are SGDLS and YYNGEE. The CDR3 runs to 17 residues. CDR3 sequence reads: CASSVGGQGPLGYGYTF. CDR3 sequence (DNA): TGTGCCAGCAGCGTAGGGGGACAGGGTCCCCTGGGTTATGGCTACACCTTC.

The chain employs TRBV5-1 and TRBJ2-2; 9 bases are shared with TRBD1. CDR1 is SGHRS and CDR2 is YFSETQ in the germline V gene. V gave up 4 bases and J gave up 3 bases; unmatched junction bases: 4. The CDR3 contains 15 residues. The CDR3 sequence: CASSAWTGDTGELFF. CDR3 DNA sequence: TGCGCCAGCAGCGCCTGGACAGGGGACACCGGGGAGCTGTTTTTT.

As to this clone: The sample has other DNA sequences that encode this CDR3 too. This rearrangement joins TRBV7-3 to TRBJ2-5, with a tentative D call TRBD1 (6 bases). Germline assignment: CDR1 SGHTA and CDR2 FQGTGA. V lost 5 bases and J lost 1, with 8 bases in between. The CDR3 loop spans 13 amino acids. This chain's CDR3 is CASSRTAQETQYF. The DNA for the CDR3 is TGTGCCAGCAGCCGGACAGCCCAAGAGACCCAGTACTTC.

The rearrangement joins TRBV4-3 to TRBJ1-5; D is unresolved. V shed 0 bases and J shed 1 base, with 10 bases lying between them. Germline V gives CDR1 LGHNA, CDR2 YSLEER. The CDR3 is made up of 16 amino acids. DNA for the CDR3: TGCGCCAGCAGCCAAGATTGGTCCAGGAGCAATCAGCCCCAGCATTTT. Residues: CASSQDWSRSNQPQHF.

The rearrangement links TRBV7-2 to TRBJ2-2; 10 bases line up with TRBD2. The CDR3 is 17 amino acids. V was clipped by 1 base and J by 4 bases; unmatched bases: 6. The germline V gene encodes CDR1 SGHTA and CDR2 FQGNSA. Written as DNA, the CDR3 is TGTGCCAGCAGCTTAGGAGCCAGCGGGGGGGTCACCGGGGAGCTGTTTTTT. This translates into CASSLGASGGVTGELFF.

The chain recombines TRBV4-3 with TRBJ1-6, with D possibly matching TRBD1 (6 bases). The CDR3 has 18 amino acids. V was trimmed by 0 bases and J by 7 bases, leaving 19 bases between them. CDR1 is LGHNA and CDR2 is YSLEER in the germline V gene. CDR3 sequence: CASSQDGPRGLNNSPLHF. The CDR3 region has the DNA TGCGCCAGCAGCCAAGATGGCCCCAGGGGTCTAAACAATTCACCCCTCCACTTT.

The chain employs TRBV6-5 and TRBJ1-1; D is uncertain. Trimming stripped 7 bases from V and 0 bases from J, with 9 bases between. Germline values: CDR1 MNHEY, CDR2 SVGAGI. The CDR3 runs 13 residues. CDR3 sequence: CASNSPMNTEAFF. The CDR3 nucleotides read TGTGCCAGCAACAGTCCCATGAACACTGAAGCTTTCTTT.

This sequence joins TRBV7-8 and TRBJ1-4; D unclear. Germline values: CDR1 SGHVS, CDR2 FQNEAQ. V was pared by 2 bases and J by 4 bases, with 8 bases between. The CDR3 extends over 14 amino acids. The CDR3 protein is CASSLTGSNEKLFF. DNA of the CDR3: TGTGCCAGCAGCTTAACCGGGAGTAATGAAAAACTGTTTTTT.

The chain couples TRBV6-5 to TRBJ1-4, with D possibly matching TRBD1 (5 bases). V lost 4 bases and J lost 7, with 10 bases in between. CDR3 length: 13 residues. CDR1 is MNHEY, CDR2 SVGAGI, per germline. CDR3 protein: CASSSAGPEKLFF. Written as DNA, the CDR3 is TGTGCCAGCAGTTCTGCAGGGCCTGAAAAACTGTTTTTT.

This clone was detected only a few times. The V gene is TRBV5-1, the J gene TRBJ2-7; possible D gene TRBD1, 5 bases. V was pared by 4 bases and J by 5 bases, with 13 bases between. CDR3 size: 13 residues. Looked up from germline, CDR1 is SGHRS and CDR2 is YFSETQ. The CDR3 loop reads CASSVQGRNEQYF. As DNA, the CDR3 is TGCGCCAGCAGCGTCCAGGGCCGAAACGAGCAGTACTTC.

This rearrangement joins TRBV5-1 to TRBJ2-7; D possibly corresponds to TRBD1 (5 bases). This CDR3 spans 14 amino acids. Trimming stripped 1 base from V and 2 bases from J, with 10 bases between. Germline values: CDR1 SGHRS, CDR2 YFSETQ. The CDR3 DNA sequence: TGCGCCAGCAGCTTGACAGGATCTACCTACGAGCAGTACTTC. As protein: CASSLTGSTYEQYF.

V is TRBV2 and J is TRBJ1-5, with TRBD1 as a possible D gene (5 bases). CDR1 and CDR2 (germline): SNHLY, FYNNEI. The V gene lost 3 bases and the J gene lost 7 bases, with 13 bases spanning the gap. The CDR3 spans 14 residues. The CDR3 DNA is TGTGCCAGCAGTGAGGGCAGGGAAGGGCAGCCCCAGCATTTT. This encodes CASSEGREGQPQHF.

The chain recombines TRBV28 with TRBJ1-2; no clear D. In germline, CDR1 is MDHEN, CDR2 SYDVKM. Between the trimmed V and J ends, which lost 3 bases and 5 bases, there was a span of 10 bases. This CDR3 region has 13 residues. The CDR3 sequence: CASSLVGEYGYTF. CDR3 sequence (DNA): TGTGCCAGCAGTTTGGTGGGAGAATATGGCTACACCTTC.

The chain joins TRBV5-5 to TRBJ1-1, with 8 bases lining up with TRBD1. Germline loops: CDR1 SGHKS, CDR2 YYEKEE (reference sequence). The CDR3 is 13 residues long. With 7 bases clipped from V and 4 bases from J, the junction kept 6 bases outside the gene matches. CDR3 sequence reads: CASVTTGGTEAFF. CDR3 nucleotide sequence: TGTGCCAGCGTTACTACAGGGGGCACTGAAGCTTTCTTT. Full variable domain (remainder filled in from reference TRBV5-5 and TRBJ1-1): DAGVTQSPTHLIKTRGQQVTLRCSPISGHKSVSWYQQVLGQGPQFIFQYYEKEERGRGNFPDRFSARQFPNYSSELNVNALLLGDSALYLCASVTTGGTEAFFGQGTRLTVV.

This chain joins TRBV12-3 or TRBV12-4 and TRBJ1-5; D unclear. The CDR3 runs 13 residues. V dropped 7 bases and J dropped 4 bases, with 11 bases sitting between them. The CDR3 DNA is TGTGCCAGCATGAGCAAAACTAATCAGCCCCAGCATTTT. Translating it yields CASMSKTNQPQHF.

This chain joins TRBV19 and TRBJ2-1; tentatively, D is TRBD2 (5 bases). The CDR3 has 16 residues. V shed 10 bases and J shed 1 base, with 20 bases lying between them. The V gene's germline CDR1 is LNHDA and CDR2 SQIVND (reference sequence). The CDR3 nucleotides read TGTGCCACCCGGGGAAACTATGGTCCATCCTACAATGAGCAGTTCTTC. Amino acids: CATRGNYGPSYNEQFF.

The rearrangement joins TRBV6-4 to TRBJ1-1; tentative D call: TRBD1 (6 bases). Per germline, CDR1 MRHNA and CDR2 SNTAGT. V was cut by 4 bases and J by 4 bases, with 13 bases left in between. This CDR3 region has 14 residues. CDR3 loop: CASSAGVGGTEAFF. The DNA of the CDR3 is TGTGCCAGCAGTGCAGGGGTCGGCGGCACTGAAGCTTTCTTT.

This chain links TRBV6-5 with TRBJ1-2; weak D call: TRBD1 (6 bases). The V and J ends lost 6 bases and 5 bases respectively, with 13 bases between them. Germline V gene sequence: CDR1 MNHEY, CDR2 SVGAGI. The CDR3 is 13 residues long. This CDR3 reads CASSPGQTYGYTF. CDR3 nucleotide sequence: TGTGCCAGCAGCCCCGGACAGACGTATGGCTACACCTTC.

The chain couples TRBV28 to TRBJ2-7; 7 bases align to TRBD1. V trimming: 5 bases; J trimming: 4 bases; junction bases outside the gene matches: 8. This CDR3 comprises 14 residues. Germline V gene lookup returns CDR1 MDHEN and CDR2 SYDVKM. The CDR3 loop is CASSGRQGNYEQYF. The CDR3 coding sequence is TGTGCCAGCAGTGGCCGACAGGGAAATTACGAGCAGTACTTC.

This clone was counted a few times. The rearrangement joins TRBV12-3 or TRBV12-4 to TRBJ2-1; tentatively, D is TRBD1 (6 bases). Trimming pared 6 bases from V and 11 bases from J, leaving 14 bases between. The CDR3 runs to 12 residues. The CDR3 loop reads CASSLLGGKQFF. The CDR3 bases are TGTGCCAGCAGCTTATTAGGGGGAAAGCAGTTCTTC.

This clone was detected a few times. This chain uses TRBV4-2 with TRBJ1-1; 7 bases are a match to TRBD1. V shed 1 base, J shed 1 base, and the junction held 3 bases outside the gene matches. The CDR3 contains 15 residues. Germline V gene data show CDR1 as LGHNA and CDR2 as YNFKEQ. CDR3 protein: CASSQGGGANTEAFF. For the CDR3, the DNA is TGTGCCAGCAGCCAAGGAGGGGGCGCGAACACTGAAGCTTTCTTT.

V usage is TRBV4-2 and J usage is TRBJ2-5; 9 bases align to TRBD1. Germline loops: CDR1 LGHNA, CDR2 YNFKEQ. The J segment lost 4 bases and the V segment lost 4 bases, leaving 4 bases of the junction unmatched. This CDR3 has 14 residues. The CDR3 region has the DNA TGTGCCAGCAGCCTGGGACAGGGTGCAGAGACCCAGTACTTC. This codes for CASSLGQGAETQYF.

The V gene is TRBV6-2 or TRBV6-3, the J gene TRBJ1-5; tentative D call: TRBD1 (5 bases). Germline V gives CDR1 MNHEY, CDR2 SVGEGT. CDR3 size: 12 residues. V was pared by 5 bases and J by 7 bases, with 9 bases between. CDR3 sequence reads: CASSRQGQPQHF. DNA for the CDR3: TGTGCCAGCAGTCGTCAGGGACAGCCCCAGCATTTT.